Listed below are T cell receptor beta chains from one sample, sequenced in a study of T cell responses to AZD1222 COVID-19 vaccine. The protocol was immunoSEQ multiplex PCR, while the TCRdb copy is restricted to in-frame clones and leaves out a portion. Of over 95,000 clones in the sample, 88% were seen once. The sequences come from peripheral blood, collected 28 days after the second AZD1222 dose. The receptors stem from an adult who received the AZD1222 COVID-19 vaccine. CDR3s include the opening cysteine and the closing phenylalanine or tryptophan. Each record gives: clone size, V gene, CDR3 length, D gene, J gene, CDR3 protein, CDR3 DNA. D genes are given only for firm matches. Clone sizes are given selectively: once, few, many, or a class where the clone is expanded.

abundance: -
v_gene: TRBV20-1
len: 11
d_gene: -
j_gene: TRBJ2-7
CDR3aa: CSARDVYEQYF
CDR3nt: TGCAGTGCCAGAGACGTCTACGAGCAGTACTTC

abundance: -
v_gene: TRBV6-5
len: 14
d_gene: -
j_gene: TRBJ2-7
CDR3aa: CASSRVAGPSPLYF
CDR3nt: TGTGCCAGCAGTAGGGTTGCGGGTCCATCACCACTGTACTTC

abundance: -
v_gene: TRBV27
len: 15
d_gene: -
j_gene: TRBJ2-3
CDR3aa: CASRRRSVGSDTQYF
CDR3nt: TGTGCCAGCAGGAGGCGAAGCGTGGGGTCCGATACGCAGTATTTT

abundance: -
v_gene: TRBV5-3
len: 14
d_gene: TRBD1
j_gene: TRBJ2-2
CDR3aa: CARSLWDRVGELFF
CDR3nt: TGTGCCAGAAGCTTGTGGGACAGGGTAGGGGAGCTGTTTTTT

abundance: -
v_gene: TRBV5-1
len: 15
d_gene: -
j_gene: TRBJ2-5
CDR3aa: CASSLAIRDRETQYF
CDR3nt: TGCGCCAGCAGCTTGGCCATCAGGGATCGAGAGACCCAGTACTTC

abundance: -
v_gene: TRBV30
len: 14
d_gene: -
j_gene: TRBJ1-3
CDR3aa: CAWSFGTPGNTIYF
CDR3nt: TGTGCCTGGAGTTTTGGAACACCAGGAAACACCATATATTTT

abundance: -
v_gene: TRBV7-2
len: 14
d_gene: -
j_gene: TRBJ2-7
CDR3aa: CASSFIGQTYEQYF
CDR3nt: TGTGCCAGCAGCTTCATTGGGCAGACCTACGAGCAGTACTTC

abundance: -
v_gene: TRBV23-1
len: 16
d_gene: TRBD1
j_gene: TRBJ1-6
CDR3aa: CASSQRRGLCNSPLHF
CDR3nt: TGCGCCAGCAGTCAACGCAGGGGGCTTTGTAATTCACCCCTCCACTTT

abundance: -
v_gene: TRBV2
len: 16
d_gene: TRBD1
j_gene: TRBJ1-2
CDR3aa: CASSEEGTGGIYGYTF
CDR3nt: TGTGCCAGCAGTGAAGAAGGGACAGGGGGAATCTATGGCTACACCTTC

abundance: -
v_gene: TRBV2
len: 14
d_gene: TRBD1
j_gene: TRBJ1-5
CDR3aa: CASSADRGTQPQHF
CDR3nt: TGTGCCAGCAGCGCGGACAGGGGCACTCAGCCCCAGCATTTT

abundance: -
v_gene: TRBV19
len: 11
d_gene: -
j_gene: TRBJ1-4
CDR3aa: CASSIAGSLFF
CDR3nt: TGTGCCAGTAGTATTGCAGGATCATTGTTTTTT

abundance: -
v_gene: TRBV7-2
len: 13
d_gene: -
j_gene: TRBJ2-5
CDR3aa: CASSFSGPPTQYF
CDR3nt: TGTGCCAGCAGCTTCTCGGGACCTCCGACCCAGTACTTC

abundance: -
v_gene: TRBV30
len: 15
d_gene: -
j_gene: TRBJ2-7
CDR3aa: CAWSDLNRVSYEQYF
CDR3nt: TGTGCCTGGAGTGACCTAAACAGGGTTTCTTACGAGCAGTACTTC

abundance: -
v_gene: TRBV23-1
len: 17
d_gene: -
j_gene: TRBJ2-3
CDR3aa: CASSQEWGAEGTDTQYF
CDR3nt: TGCGCCAGCAGTCAAGAGTGGGGAGCGGAAGGCACAGATACGCAGTATTTT

abundance: once
v_gene: TRBV3-1/TRBV3-2
len: 15
d_gene: TRBD2
j_gene: TRBJ2-1
CDR3aa: CASSQVLADYNEQFF
CDR3nt: TGTGCCAGCAGCCAAGTACTAGCGGACTACAATGAGCAGTTCTTC

abundance: -
v_gene: TRBV6-5
len: 13
d_gene: TRBD1
j_gene: TRBJ1-1
CDR3aa: CASSYPRQGKAFF
CDR3nt: TGTGCCAGCAGTTACCCAAGACAGGGAAAAGCTTTCTTT

abundance: -
v_gene: TRBV29-1
len: 14
d_gene: -
j_gene: TRBJ1-3
CDR3aa: CSVVWGAAGNTIYF
CDR3nt: TGCAGCGTTGTGTGGGGGGCGGCTGGAAACACCATATATTTT

abundance: -
v_gene: TRBV10-3
len: 15
d_gene: TRBD1
j_gene: TRBJ2-1
CDR3aa: CAISDRDRGGNEQFF
CDR3nt: TGTGCCATCAGCGACCGGGACAGAGGGGGCAATGAGCAGTTCTTC

abundance: -
v_gene: TRBV4-1
len: 17
d_gene: TRBD1
j_gene: TRBJ1-6
CDR3aa: CASSQGQPISNNSPLHF
CDR3nt: TGCGCCAGCAGCCAGGGACAGCCGATCTCCAATAATTCACCCCTCCACTTT

abundance: -
v_gene: TRBV5-1
len: 17
d_gene: -
j_gene: TRBJ2-4
CDR3aa: CASSLVWGTPAKNIQYF
CDR3nt: TGCGCCAGCAGCTTGGTTTGGGGGACGCCCGCCAAAAACATTCAGTACTTC

abundance: -
v_gene: TRBV13
len: 16
d_gene: TRBD2
j_gene: TRBJ2-5
CDR3aa: CASSRYSLSGTETQYF
CDR3nt: TGTGCCAGCAGCCGCTACAGCCTTAGCGGGACAGAGACCCAGTACTTC

abundance: -
v_gene: TRBV7-8
len: 15
d_gene: TRBD1
j_gene: TRBJ2-1
CDR3aa: CASSGRDRGLGEQFF
CDR3nt: TGTGCCAGCAGCGGCCGGGACAGGGGCCTCGGTGAGCAGTTCTTC

abundance: once
v_gene: TRBV30
len: 15
d_gene: TRBD2
j_gene: TRBJ2-7
CDR3aa: CAWSVLAGGSYEQYF
CDR3nt: TGTGCCTGGAGTGTCCTAGCGGGAGGTTCCTACGAGCAGTACTTC

abundance: -
v_gene: TRBV7-2
len: 16
d_gene: -
j_gene: TRBJ2-3
CDR3aa: CASSLRLPGVTDTQYF
CDR3nt: TGTGCCAGCAGCTTACGACTGCCGGGAGTGACAGATACGCAGTATTTT

abundance: -
v_gene: TRBV2
len: 16
d_gene: TRBD1
j_gene: TRBJ1-4
CDR3aa: CASSVRPGQGFQKLFF
CDR3nt: TGTGCCAGCAGTGTACGCCCGGGACAGGGTTTTCAAAAACTGTTTTTT

abundance: -
v_gene: TRBV9
len: 15
d_gene: -
j_gene: TRBJ2-4
CDR3aa: CASSSGGAAKNIQYF
CDR3nt: TGTGCCAGCAGCTCAGGGGGGGCGGCCAAAAACATTCAGTACTTC

abundance: once
v_gene: TRBV20-1
len: 17
d_gene: -
j_gene: TRBJ1-1
CDR3aa: CSASLPLASLADTEAFF
CDR3nt: TGCAGTGCTAGTCTTCCCCTAGCCTCTCTGGCTGACACTGAAGCTTTCTTT

abundance: -
v_gene: TRBV5-6
len: 18
d_gene: TRBD1
j_gene: TRBJ2-6
CDR3aa: CASSHGTGGSSGANVLTF
CDR3nt: TGTGCCAGCAGCCATGGGACAGGGGGTAGCTCTGGGGCCAACGTCCTGACTTTC

abundance: once
v_gene: TRBV18
len: 16
d_gene: -
j_gene: TRBJ2-7
CDR3aa: CASSPPTIGQIYEQYF
CDR3nt: TGTGCCAGCTCACCACCGACGATCGGACAGATCTACGAGCAGTACTTC

abundance: -
v_gene: TRBV7-3
len: 17
d_gene: -
j_gene: TRBJ2-6
CDR3aa: CASSHPGRFSGANVLTF
CDR3nt: TGTGCCAGCAGCCACCCCGGACGGTTCTCTGGGGCCAACGTCCTGACTTTC

abundance: -
v_gene: TRBV7-2
len: 13
d_gene: -
j_gene: TRBJ2-7
CDR3aa: CASSSGVSYEQYF
CDR3nt: TGTGCCAGCAGTTCGGGGGTCTCCTACGAGCAGTACTTC

abundance: -
v_gene: TRBV7-6
len: 14
d_gene: -
j_gene: TRBJ2-5
CDR3aa: CASSLGYGKETQYF
CDR3nt: TGTGCCAGCAGCTTAGGGTACGGCAAAGAGACCCAGTACTTC

abundance: -
v_gene: TRBV7-2
len: 14
d_gene: TRBD2
j_gene: TRBJ2-3
CDR3aa: CASSLYASGDTQYF
CDR3nt: TGTGCCAGCAGCTTATATGCTAGCGGAGATACGCAGTATTTT

abundance: -
v_gene: TRBV5-5
len: 15
d_gene: TRBD1
j_gene: TRBJ1-3
CDR3aa: CASSWDRGSGNTIYF
CDR3nt: TGTGCCAGCAGCTGGGACAGGGGCTCTGGAAACACCATATATTTT

abundance: -
v_gene: TRBV10-3
len: 13
d_gene: -
j_gene: TRBJ1-6
CDR3aa: CAISESSFPPLHF
CDR3nt: TGTGCCATCAGTGAGTCGAGCTTTCCACCCCTCCACTTT

abundance: -
v_gene: TRBV28
len: 15
d_gene: -
j_gene: TRBJ1-4
CDR3aa: CASSFQGTLNEKLFF
CDR3nt: TGTGCCAGCAGCTTTCAGGGGACGCTTAATGAAAAACTGTTTTTT

abundance: once
v_gene: TRBV11-2
len: 17
d_gene: -
j_gene: TRBJ2-7
CDR3aa: CASSSKGGQSRSYEQYF
CDR3nt: TGTGCCAGCAGTTCCAAGGGGGGGCAGTCCCGCTCCTACGAGCAGTACTTC

abundance: -
v_gene: TRBV12-3/TRBV12-4
len: 13
d_gene: TRBD1
j_gene: TRBJ1-1
CDR3aa: CASSNDRVNEAFF
CDR3nt: TGTGCCAGCAGCAACGACAGGGTTAATGAAGCTTTCTTT

abundance: -
v_gene: TRBV6-5
len: 15
d_gene: -
j_gene: TRBJ2-2
CDR3aa: CASSTSMLGAGELFF
CDR3nt: TGTGCCAGCAGTACGTCAATGCTCGGCGCTGGGGAGCTGTTTTTT

abundance: -
v_gene: TRBV9
len: 14
d_gene: -
j_gene: TRBJ1-2
CDR3aa: CASSAGFSSYGYTF
CDR3nt: TGTGCCAGCAGCGCCGGCTTCTCCTCATATGGCTACACCTTC